These 9 T cell receptor beta chains originate from one sample sequenced in a study of regulatory T cells in long-lasting Graves disease. Time point defined: newly diagnosed GD, antithyroid drugs for less than 3 months. RNA from PBMCs was the source of the TCR library. The TCR beta library used iRepertoire HTBI primers with Arm-PCR amplification of CDR3. TCRdb re-derived calls from the multiplex PCR reads in MiXCR, one entry per CDR3 protein. The sample lists 500,000 or so distinct CDR3 sequences; 15% to 20% were seen once. These data were likewise used in another study, on T cells in Graves' hyperthyroidism and ophthalmopathy.

Sequenced material: peripheral blood mononuclear cells (PBMCs), taken at new diagnosis, from a patient treated with antithyroid drugs. These receptors were obtained from a man aged 40-49 years with Graves disease.

This clonotype was picked up many times. The chain recombines TRBV5-1 with TRBJ1-2; D remains ambiguous. V lost 2 bases to trimming and J lost 6 bases, with 11 bases between them. Germline CDR1 is SGHRS and CDR2 is YFSETQ. This CDR3 has 13 residues. CDR3 DNA: TGCGCCAGCAGCTTCGGTCGGGAAGATGGCTACACCTTC. Its protein product is CASSFGREDGYTF.

This clonotype came up a few times. This chain links TRBV5-1 with TRBJ2-7; 8 bases agree with TRBD2. Germline trimming cut 2 bases from V and 1 base from J; bases unmatched to any gene: 5. Germline CDR1 is SGHRS and CDR2 is YFSETQ. The CDR3 runs 15 residues. The chain's CDR3 is CASSFSPGGSYEQYF. CDR3 in DNA: TGCGCCAGCAGCTTTAGCCCGGGAGGGTCCTACGAGCAGTACTTC.

This clonotype was found many times. CDR3 nucleotide sequence: TGCAGCGTTGAAGATCGGAGACTAGCGGGAGTTGAGCAGTTCTTC. Translated: CSVEDRRLAGVEQFF. The chain couples TRBV29-1 to TRBJ2-1, with 12 bases that match TRBD2. This CDR3 contains 15 residues. V lost 0 bases, J lost 9 bases, and 6 bases stayed unmatched. Germline values: CDR1 SQVTM, CDR2 ANQGSEA.

Written as DNA, the CDR3 is TGCAGCGTAAGAGGGGTTATAAACACTGAAGCTTTCTTT. Its protein product is CSVRGVINTEAFF. The rearrangement links TRBV29-1 to TRBJ1-1, with D perhaps matching TRBD1 (5 bases). Trimming took 6 bases from V and 2 from J, leaving 13 bases between them. CDR1 SQVTM and CDR2 ANQGSEA come from the germline V gene. The CDR3 extends over 13 amino acids.

In this sample, this clonotype turned up many times. The V and J genes are TRBV11-2 and TRBJ1-1; tentative D call: TRBD1 (6 bases). The CDR3 loop spans 15 amino acids. Germline CDR1 is SGHAT and CDR2 is FQNNGV. Trimming removed 0 bases at V and 1 base at J, with 9 bases between. CDR3 sequence reads: CASSLDRTENTEAFF. Here the CDR3 DNA reads TGTGCCAGCAGCTTAGATAGGACAGAGAACACTGAAGCTTTCTTT.

This chain uses TRBV10-1 with TRBJ2-3; 7 nucleotides align to TRBD1. Germline lookup yields CDR1 WNHNN and CDR2 SYGVQD (reference sequence). V shed 5 bases and J 2 bases; nucleotides not matched to a gene: 4. The CDR3 is made up of 14 amino acids. The CDR3 is CASSSGGFTDTQYF. For the CDR3, the DNA is TGCGCCAGCAGTTCAGGGGGATTCACAGATACGCAGTATTTT.

This clonotype occurred a few times. The gene calls are TRBV14 and TRBJ1-1, with D unclear. Trimming shortened V by 3 bases and J by 1 base, and 9 bases separated the two germline ends. There are 14 residues in the CDR3. Germline values: CDR1 SGHDN, CDR2 FVKESK. For the CDR3, the DNA is TGTGCCAGCAGCCAGGGTTTTGCGAACACTGAAGCTTTCTTT. It specifies CASSQGFANTEAFF.

This clonotype was seen more than once but under ten times. The V gene is TRBV19, the J gene TRBJ2-1; TRBD1 matches at 8 bases. CDR1 LNHDA and CDR2 SQIVND come from the germline V gene (reference sequence). The CDR3 has 15 amino acids. V shed 1 base, J shed 2 bases, and the junction held 1 base outside the gene matches. CDR3 sequence: CASSIGQGTYNEQFF. The CDR3 DNA reads TGTGCCAGTAGTATAGGACAGGGGACCTACAATGAGCAGTTCTTC.

There are many counts of this clonotype. The chain has TRBV2 and TRBJ2-1; TRBD1 aligns across 7 bases. Looked up from germline, CDR1 is SNHLY and CDR2 is FYNNEI. This CDR3 spans 14 amino acids. Trimming at V came to 6 bases and at J to 6 bases, leaving 8 bases not matched to a gene. The CDR3 DNA reads TGTGCCAGCAGGGGGACGACAGGGTCCAATGAGCAGTTCTTC. Translated, it gives CASRGTTGSNEQFF.